This TCR beta chain was recovered during a study of blood T cell repertoires in COVID-19. Overall study context: Sites across the United States, Italy and Spain contributed samples from acute and convalescent COVID-19.

This CDR3 spans 14 amino acids. The germline CDR1 and CDR2 sequences are MNHEY and SMNVEV (reference sequence). The V and J ends lost 7 bases and 2 bases, in that order; junction bases with no gene match: 5. This table comes from immunoSEQ multiplex PCR, and its TCRdb copy is limited to in-frame clones, with some not included. The top ten hold roughly 3.8% of the sample, which has more than 85,000 clones, 76% seen once. The V and J genes are TRBV27 and TRBJ1-5, with 7 bases fitting TRBD1. Sequencing was done on a sample of peripheral blood. This clonotype was sampled from a woman of 80 years or more with acute or convalescent COVID-19. The CDR3 DNA sequence: TGTGCCAGCAAGGGGCAGGGGGGCAATCAGCCCCAGCATTTT. This sequence encodes CASKGQGGNQPQHF.